This T cell receptor (beta chain) was recovered during a study of cytomegalovirus exposure and HLA in healthy donors. Study overall: Ancestry clustering placed 81% of around 400 genotyped donors in the Caucasian-associated cluster. General study points: Rarity held for most TCR sequences, but there were some public TCRs that occurred in many donors. Associated with cytomegalovirus, according to the listing, were some 180 TCR beta chains.

PCR employed 60 Vbeta and 13 Jbeta primers. Repertoires were generated with immunoSEQ multiplex PCR, while TCRdb's copy carries only in-frame clones and drops some. Among 60,000 to 70,000 clones listed, about 60% were seen once. CDR3 length equals 14 residues. Germline lookup yields CDR1 KGHSH and CDR2 LQKENI. The V segment lost 6 bases and the J segment 0 bases; nucleotides outside the gene matches: 4. Note on this clone: Its matching antigen is unknown.

The chain joins TRBV18 to TRBJ2-7; 8 positions agree with TRBD2. This receptor was taken from a woman aged 45 to 65 in good health and CMV-seronegative. The material sequenced was PBMCs. CDR3 sequence reads: CASSVSGSSYEQYF. DNA for the CDR3: TGTGCCAGCTCGGTAAGCGGGAGCTCCTACGAGCAGTACTTC. The full variable domain, completed using reference TRBV18 and TRBJ2-7, is NAGVMQNPRHLVRRRGQEARLRCSPMKGHSHVYWYRQLPEEGLKFMVYLQKENIIDESGMPKERFSAEFPKEGPSILRIQQVVRGDSAAYFCASSVSGSSYEQYFGPGTRLTVT.